The present T cell receptor (beta chain) was sequenced within a study of Ad26.COV2.S vaccination and SARS-CoV-2 variants. Across the study: Donor participated within the Ad26.COV2.S arm of the COV1001 trial. Study observations and caveats: Following vaccination, spike-specific CD8+ and CD4+ T cell responses reportedly exhibited substantial breadth. Across vaccine and placebo recipients, the breadth of non-spike TCRs was similar. Recipients given vaccine exceeded placebo recipients in spike-specific TCR breadth.

The treatment was: some 20 received Ad26.COV2.S at low or high dose, single or two shots; 5 received placebo; per-sample allocation not given. All samples were drawn on day 63, counting from the first vaccine or placebo injection. With 3 bases removed from V and 6 bases from J, the gap between germline ends came to 8 bases. The CDR3 length is 12 residues. Germline V gene lookup returns CDR1 KGHDR and CDR2 SFDVKD. As concerns this clone: What it recognizes is unknown.

Method: immunoSEQ multiplex PCR; TCRdb's copy keeps in-frame clones and lacks some. Found here are about 440,000 clones, approximately 88% of them singletons; the top ten hold roughly 13%. The source material was peripheral blood, sampled in a trial of Ad26.COV2.S vaccine versus placebo. This TCR derives from a person between 18 and 59 years old who received the Ad26.COV2.S COVID-19 vaccine or a placebo. The chain has TRBV24-1 and TRBJ2-7; D is uncertain. In DNA form, the CDR3 reads TGTGCCACCAGTGATCCCCCGGGCGAGCAGTACTTC. Its protein product is CATSDPPGEQYF.